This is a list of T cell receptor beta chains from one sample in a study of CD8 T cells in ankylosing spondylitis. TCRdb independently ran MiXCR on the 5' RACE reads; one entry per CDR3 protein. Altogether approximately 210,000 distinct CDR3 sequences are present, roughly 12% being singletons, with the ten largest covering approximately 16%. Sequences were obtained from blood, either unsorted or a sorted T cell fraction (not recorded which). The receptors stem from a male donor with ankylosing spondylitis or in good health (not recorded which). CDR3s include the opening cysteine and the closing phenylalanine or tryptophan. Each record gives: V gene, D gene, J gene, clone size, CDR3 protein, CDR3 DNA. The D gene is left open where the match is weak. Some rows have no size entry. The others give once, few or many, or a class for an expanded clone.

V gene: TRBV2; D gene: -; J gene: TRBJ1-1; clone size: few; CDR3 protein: CASSASGTQNTEAFF; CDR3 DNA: TGTGCCAGCAGTGCGTCCGGGACCCAGAACACTGAAGCTTTCTTT
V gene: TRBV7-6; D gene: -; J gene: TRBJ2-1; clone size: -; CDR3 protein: CASIEGNEQFF; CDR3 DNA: TGTGCCAGCATCGAGGGAAATGAGCAGTTCTTC
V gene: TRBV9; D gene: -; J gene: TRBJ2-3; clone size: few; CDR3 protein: CASGGAGTTDTQYF; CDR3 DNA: TGTGCCAGCGGGGGTGCGGGCACCACAGATACGCAGTATTTT
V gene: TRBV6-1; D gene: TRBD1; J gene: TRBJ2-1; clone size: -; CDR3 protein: CASSPDRVDEQFF; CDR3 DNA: TGTGCCAGCAGTCCGGACAGGGTCGATGAGCAGTTCTTC
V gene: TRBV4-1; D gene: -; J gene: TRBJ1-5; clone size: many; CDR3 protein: CASSQLEWDHSQPQHF; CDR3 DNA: TGCGCCAGCAGCCAACTCGAGTGGGATCATAGCCAGCCCCAGCATTTT
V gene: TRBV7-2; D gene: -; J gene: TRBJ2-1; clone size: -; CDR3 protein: CASSVLGRYNEQFF; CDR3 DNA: TGTGCCAGCAGCGTCTTAGGCCGCTACAATGAGCAGTTCTTC
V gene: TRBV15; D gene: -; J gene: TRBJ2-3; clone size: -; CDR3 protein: CATSRGGASTDTQYF; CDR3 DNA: TGTGCCACCAGCAGAGGCGGGGCTAGCACAGATACGCAGTATTTT
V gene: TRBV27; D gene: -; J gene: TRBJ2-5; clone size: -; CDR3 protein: CASSLKGPIKTQYF; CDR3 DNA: TGTGCCAGCAGTTTAAAGGGACCCATAAAGACCCAGTACTTC
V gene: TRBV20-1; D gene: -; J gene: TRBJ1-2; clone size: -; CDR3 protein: CSAICYQAGIYGYTF; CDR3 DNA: TGCAGTGCTATCTGTTACCAGGCCGGGATTTATGGCTACACCTTC
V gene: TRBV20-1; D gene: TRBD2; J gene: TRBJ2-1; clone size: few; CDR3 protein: CSAGLAGAHEQFF; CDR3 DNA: TGCAGTGCTGGACTAGCGGGAGCCCATGAGCAGTTCTTC
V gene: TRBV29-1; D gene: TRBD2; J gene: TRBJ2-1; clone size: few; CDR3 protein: CSVDIPGGPVNEQFF; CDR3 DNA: TGCAGCGTTGATATTCCGGGAGGGCCTGTTAATGAGCAGTTCTTC
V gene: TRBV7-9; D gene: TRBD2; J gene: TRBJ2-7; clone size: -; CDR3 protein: CASSSLAGGYEQYF; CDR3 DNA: TGTGCCAGCAGCTCCCTCGCGGGGGGCTACGAGCAGTACTTC
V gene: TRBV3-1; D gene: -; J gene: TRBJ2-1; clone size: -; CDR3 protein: CASSQVNSWAENNEQFF; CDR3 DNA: TGTGCCAGCAGCCAAGTAAATAGTTGGGCTGAAAACAATGAGCAGTTCTTC
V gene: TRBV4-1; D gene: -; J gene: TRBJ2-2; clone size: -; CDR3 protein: CASSTRTVAGELFF; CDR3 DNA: TGCGCCAGCAGCACCCGGACAGTGGCCGGGGAGCTGTTTTTT
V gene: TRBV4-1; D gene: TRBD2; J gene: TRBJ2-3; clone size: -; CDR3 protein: CASSRGLGSTDTQYF; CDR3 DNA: TGCGCCAGCAGCCGGGGACTAGGGAGCACAGATACGCAGTATTTT
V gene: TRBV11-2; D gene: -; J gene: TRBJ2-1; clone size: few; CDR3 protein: CASSLDSTNEQFF; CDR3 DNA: TGTGCCAGCAGCCTGGACTCGACCAATGAGCAGTTCTTC
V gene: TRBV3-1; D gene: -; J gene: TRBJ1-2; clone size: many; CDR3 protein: CASSQRGDGYTF; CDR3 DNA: TGTGCCAGCAGCCAGAGGGGTGATGGCTACACCTTC
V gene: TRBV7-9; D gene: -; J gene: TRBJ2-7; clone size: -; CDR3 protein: CASSLGGRTYEQYF; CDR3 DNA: TGTGCCAGCAGCTTAGGAGGACGGACCTACGAGCAGTACTTC
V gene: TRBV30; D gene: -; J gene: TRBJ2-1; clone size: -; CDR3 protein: CAWRTAGSFYNEQFF; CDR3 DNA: TGTGCCTGGAGAACCGCAGGGAGTTTCTACAATGAGCAGTTCTTC
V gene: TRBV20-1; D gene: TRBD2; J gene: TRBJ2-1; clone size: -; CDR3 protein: CSARGTSGSNEQFF; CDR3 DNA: TGCAGTGCTAGAGGGACTAGCGGGAGCAATGAGCAGTTCTTC
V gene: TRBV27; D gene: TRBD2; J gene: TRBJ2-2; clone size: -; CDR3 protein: CASSLSRTSGRAGELFF; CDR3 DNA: TGTGCCAGCAGTCTCAGTCGGACTAGCGGGAGGGCCGGGGAGCTGTTTTTT
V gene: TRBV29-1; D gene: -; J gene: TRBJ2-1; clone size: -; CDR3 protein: CSVEELTGANEQFF; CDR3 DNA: TGCAGCGTTGAAGAGCTGACGGGCGCCAATGAGCAGTTCTTC
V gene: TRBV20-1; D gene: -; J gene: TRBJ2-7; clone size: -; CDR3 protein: CSARDQGYEQYF; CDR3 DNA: TGCAGTGCTAGAGATCAGGGGTACGAGCAGTACTTC
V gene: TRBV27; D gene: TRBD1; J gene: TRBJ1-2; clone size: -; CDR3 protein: CASSATGSGYTF; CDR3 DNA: TGTGCCAGCAGCGCGACAGGGTCTGGCTACACCTTC
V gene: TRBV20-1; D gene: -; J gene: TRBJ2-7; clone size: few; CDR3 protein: CSASGVLRVVEQYF; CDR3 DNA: TGCAGTGCCTCCGGGGTCCTACGGGTCGTCGAGCAGTACTTC
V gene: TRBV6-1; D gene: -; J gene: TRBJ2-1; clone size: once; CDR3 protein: CASSSPRGYNEQFF; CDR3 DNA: TGTGCCAGCAGCTCCCCTCGGGGCTACAATGAGCAGTTCTTC
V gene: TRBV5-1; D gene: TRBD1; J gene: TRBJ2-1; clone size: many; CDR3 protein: CASSIGQGSYNEQFF; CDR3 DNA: TGCGCCAGCAGCATCGGACAGGGGTCCTACAATGAGCAGTTCTTC